Here is one T cell receptor (beta chain) with its context. These data are taken from a study of graft-versus-host responses after intestinal transplantation. Whole-study context: Recipients uniformly received anti-thymocyte globulin induction, followed by tacrolimus and steroids for three to four years.

This table comes from immunoSEQ multiplex PCR, and its TCRdb copy is limited to in-frame clones, with some not included. The data contain roughly 70,000 clones, 80% to 95% of them singletons. The CDR3 length is 13 residues. V was cut by 9 bases and J by 7 bases, with 18 bases left in between. CDR1 is SGHTA and CDR2 is FQGNSA in the germline V gene. Source: bone marrow, taken nearly 750 days after intestinal transplantation. The TCR originated in a human patient who received an intestinal transplant, so some T cells may come from the graft donor. This chain connects TRBV7-2 to TRBJ1-2; maybe TRBD1 (5 bases). CDR3 DNA: TGTGCCAGGAGGGGTGGGGTAGGGCGTGGCTACACCTTC. Translation gives CARRGGVGRGYTF.